The 16 T cell receptor beta chains below come from one sample, sequenced in a study of blood T cell repertoires in COVID-19. TCRdb's table, derived via immunoSEQ multiplex PCR, lists solely in-frame clones and lacks some. This table has some 160,000 clones, about 80% appearing once. The material sequenced was peripheral blood. The receptors shown here come from a man aged 65-85 years with active or convalescent COVID-19.

In its sample, this clone was seen a few times. The rearrangement joins TRBV7-9 to TRBJ1-4, with a tentative D call TRBD1 (6 bases). This CDR3 has 13 amino acids. Germline V gives CDR1 SEHNR, CDR2 FQNEAQ (reference sequence). Trimming cost V 4 bases and J 5 bases, with 8 bases left between them. The CDR3 coding sequence is TGTGCCAGCAGCTACAGGGAGAATGAAAAACTGTTTTTT. Protein product: CASSYRENEKLFF.

The chain couples TRBV6-1 to TRBJ2-1; a weak D match, TRBD1 (6 bases). V was cut by 0 bases and J by 4 bases, with 10 bases left in between. There are 15 residues in the CDR3. Germline CDR1 is MNHNS and CDR2 is SASEGT. The CDR3 coding sequence is TGTGCCAGCAGTGAAGCGCTGGGGGCGTACAATGAGCAGTTCTTC. Protein product: CASSEALGAYNEQFF.

The chain links TRBV5-8 to TRBJ1-1; D uncertain. Germline assignment: CDR1 SGHTS and CDR2 YDEGEE. V shed 0 bases and J shed 10 bases, with 10 bases lying between them. The CDR3 is made up of 12 amino acids. The CDR3 sequence: CASSLARTSAFF. CDR3 coding DNA: TGTGCCAGCAGCTTGGCCCGCACATCAGCTTTCTTT.

In its sample, this clone was seen a few times. The V call is TRBV25-1, the J call TRBJ1-1; D is perhaps TRBD1 (6 bases). The length of the CDR3 is 15 residues. Germline CDR1 and CDR2: MGHDK and SYGVNS. The V gene lost 3 bases and the J gene lost 1 base, with 12 bases spanning the gap. DNA for the CDR3: TGTGCCAGCAGTGAGAGGTTCAGGGGGAACACTGAAGCTTTCTTT. Translated: CASSERFRGNTEAFF.

V is TRBV19 and J is TRBJ1-5, with 10 bases fitting TRBD1. Germline CDR1 is LNHDA and CDR2 is SQIVND (reference sequence). There are 17 residues in the CDR3. J was trimmed by 5 bases and V by 2 bases; bases with no gene match: 9. Here the CDR3 DNA reads TGTGCCAGTAGTATACGTTCCCCCGGGACAGGGGATCAGCCCCAGCATTTT. This gives the protein CASSIRSPGTGDQPQHF.

V gene TRBV7-2 combines with J gene TRBJ1-5; maybe TRBD1 (5 bases). Germline V gene sequence: CDR1 SGHTA, CDR2 FQGNSA. CDR3 length equals 15 residues. The V gene lost 1 base and the J gene lost 6 bases, with 13 bases spanning the gap. CDR3 amino acids: CASSLGGGSAQPQHF. CDR3 bases: TGTGCCAGCAGCTTAGGGGGGGGGAGTGCTCAGCCCCAGCATTTT.

This sequence joins TRBV3-1 (or the pseudogene TRBV3-2) and TRBJ1-3, with TRBD1 matching over 8 bases. The J segment lost 4 bases and the V segment lost 3 bases, leaving 2 bases of the junction unmatched. Germline V CDR1 and CDR2: LGHDT, YNNKEL (reference sequence). The CDR3 has 14 amino acids. The CDR3 protein is CASSHGQGGNTIYF. CDR3 DNA sequence: TGTGCCAGCAGCCACGGACAGGGAGGAAACACCATATATTTT.

The genes are TRBV18 and TRBJ2-4; 9 bases map to TRBD2. V lost 0 bases and J lost 5; bases outside the gene matches: 8. The CDR3 runs to 17 residues. Germline V gene lookup returns CDR1 KGHSH and CDR2 LQKENI. This CDR3 reads CASSPPRASGIQNIQYF. In DNA form, the CDR3 reads TGTGCCAGCTCACCACCGCGTGCTAGCGGGATCCAAAACATTCAGTACTTC.

Only one count was recorded for this clone. This chain connects TRBV19 to TRBJ2-6; 7 positions match TRBD1. Germline values: CDR1 LNHDA, CDR2 SQIVND (reference sequence). The CDR3 runs to 15 residues. V gave up 7 bases and J gave up 0 bases; unmatched junction bases: 3. The CDR3 DNA sequence: TGTGCCAGTAACCAGGGGGACTCTGGGGCCAACGTCCTGACTTTC. Amino acid sequence: CASNQGDSGANVLTF. Using reference TRBV19 and TRBJ2-6 for the parts outside the CDR3, the full variable domain is DGGITQSPKYLFRKEGQNVTLSCEQNLNHDAMYWYRQDPGQGLRLIYYSQIVNDFQKGDIAEGYSVSREKKESFPLTVTSAQKNPTAFYLCASNQGDSGANVLTFGAGSRLTVL.

V usage is TRBV30 and J usage is TRBJ1-1, with D tentatively TRBD1 (6 bases). Per germline, CDR1 GTSNPN and CDR2 SVGIG (reference sequence). V lost 0 bases and J 10 bases, leaving 30 bases between the germline ends. The CDR3 has 18 residues. DNA for the CDR3: TGTGCCTGGAGTGTACGGGGAAGAGGGGGACCAGGACAGATAGGAGCTTTCTTT. Translation: CAWSVRGRGGPGQIGAFF.

The gene calls are TRBV24-1 and TRBJ2-1, with a possible D match to TRBD2 (6 bases). Germline CDR1 is KGHDR and CDR2 is SFDVKD. Between the trimmed V and J ends, which lost 4 bases and 15 bases, there was a span of 12 bases. This CDR3 has 11 amino acids. This chain's CDR3 is CATSERGQGFF. The CDR3 DNA sequence: TGTGCCACCAGTGAGCGGGGTCAAGGGTTCTTC.

This clone was found a few times. The V and J genes are TRBV25-1 and TRBJ1-1; D gene ambiguous. The V gene's germline CDR1 is MGHDK and CDR2 SYGVNS. CDR3 length equals 13 residues. V was shortened by 2 bases and J by 5 bases, with 9 bases between the two germline ends. This CDR3 is CASSEGGKTEAFF. The CDR3 DNA is TGTGCCAGCAGTGAAGGAGGGAAAACTGAAGCTTTCTTT.

The V and J genes are TRBV7-6 and TRBJ1-1, with 10 bases identical to TRBD1. The CDR3 length is 15 residues. V trimming: 4 bases; J trimming: 7 bases; junction bases outside the gene matches: 9. Per germline, CDR1 SGHVS and CDR2 FNYEAQ. In DNA, the CDR3 is TGTGCCAGCAGCTCAGGGGGACAGGGGCTTGTTGAAGCTTTCTTT. Translating it yields CASSSGGQGLVEAFF.

The chain carries TRBV6-5 and TRBJ1-5; 9 nucleotides line up with TRBD1. The CDR3 is made up of 15 amino acids. CDR1 is MNHEY, CDR2 SVGAGI, per germline. J lost 11 bases, V lost 6 bases, and 14 bases had no gene match. Written as DNA, the CDR3 is TGTGCCAGCAGCCCAAACCGACAGGGGGGAGAAACCCAGCATTTT. It yields the protein CASSPNRQGGETQHF.

The rearrangement uses TRBV7-2 and TRBJ2-5, with D tentatively TRBD2 (6 bases). The CDR3 totals 15 residues. With 5 bases removed from V and 0 bases from J, the gap between germline ends came to 13 bases. CDR1 is SGHTA and CDR2 is FQGNSA in the germline V gene. As DNA, the CDR3 is TGTGCCAGCAGCCGGAGGGGCGGGGACCAAGAGACCCAGTACTTC. It yields the protein CASSRRGGDQETQYF.

This chain joins TRBV12-5 and TRBJ2-3, with D possibly being TRBD1 (6 bases). The length of the CDR3 is 15 residues. V shed 9 bases and J shed 1 base, with 17 bases lying between them. Germline loops: CDR1 LGHNT, CDR2 FRNRAP. CDR3 nucleotide sequence: TGTGCTAGCACTCTCCAGGGGTCCGGCACAGATACGCAGTATTTT. Translation gives CASTLQGSGTDTQYF.